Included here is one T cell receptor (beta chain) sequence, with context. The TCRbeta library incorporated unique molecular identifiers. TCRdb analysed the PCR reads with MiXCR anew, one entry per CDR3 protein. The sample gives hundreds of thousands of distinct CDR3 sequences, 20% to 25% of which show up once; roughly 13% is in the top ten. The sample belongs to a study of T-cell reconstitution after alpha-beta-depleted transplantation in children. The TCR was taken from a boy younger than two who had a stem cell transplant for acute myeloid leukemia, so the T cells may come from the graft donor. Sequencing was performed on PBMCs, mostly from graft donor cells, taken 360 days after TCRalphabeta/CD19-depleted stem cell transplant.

The CDR3 nucleotides are TGTGCCAGCAGCTTAGTTACAGGGGGCTCCTACGAGCAGTACGTC. This translates into CASSLVTGGSYEQYV. The V gene is TRBV11-2, the J gene TRBJ2-7; TRBD1 matches 8 bases. Germline V gene lookup returns CDR1 SGHAT and CDR2 FQNNGV. The CDR3 extends over 15 amino acids. Trimming took 1 base from V and 0 from J; bases not matched to a gene: 2.